A selection of T cell receptor beta chains follows, all from one sample in a study of blood T cell repertoires in COVID-19. TCRdb's table, derived via immunoSEQ multiplex PCR, lists solely in-frame clones and lacks some. The sample carries 150,000 to 200,000 clones, about 88% recorded once. What was sequenced was peripheral blood. These receptor sequences come from a man in his sixties or seventies with active or convalescent COVID-19. Each CDR3 is given with its conserved first and last residue. A D gene is named only where the DNA matches it firmly. Only some rows state a clone size, as once, few, many or a class for expanded clones.

TRBJ2-2	TRBV7-9	.	.	CASSPRSGSGELFF	TGTGCCAGCAGCCCTAGATCCGGTAGCGGGGAGCTGTTTTTT
TRBJ2-1	TRBV19	.	TRBD2	CASSTSGSSYNEQFF	TGTGCCAGTAGTACTAGCGGATCCTCCTACAATGAGCAGTTCTTC
TRBJ2-7	TRBV27	.	TRBD2	CASSFTPPWGGGAREQYF	TGTGCCAGCAGTTTCACCCCCCCTTGGGGCGGGGGGGCGCGGGAGCAGTACTTC
TRBJ2-7	TRBV6-5	.	TRBD1	CASRGTGSTYEQYF	TGTGCCAGCAGAGGGACAGGATCGACCTACGAGCAGTACTTC
TRBJ2-5	TRBV7-2	.	.	CASSPPRGGRKTQYF	TGTGCCAGCAGCCCCCCCAGGGGCGGAAGAAAGACCCAGTACTTC
TRBJ1-1	TRBV4-3	.	.	CASSQVARGNTEAFF	TGCGCCAGCAGCCAAGTAGCCCGGGGGAACACTGAAGCTTTCTTT
TRBJ2-5	TRBV20-1	.	.	CSARGETQYF	TGCAGTGCTAGGGGCGAGACCCAGTACTTC
TRBJ1-1	TRBV7-8	.	TRBD1	CASSLYRGVNTEAFF	TGTGCCAGCAGCTTATACAGGGGCGTGAACACTGAAGCTTTCTTT
TRBJ2-7	TRBV7-2	.	TRBD2	CASSPGTSGGLDF	TGTGCCAGCAGCCCAGGGACTAGCGGGGGGTTGGACTTC
TRBJ2-6	TRBV12-3/TRBV12-4	.	.	CASKIGANVLTF	TGTGCCAGTAAAATTGGGGCCAACGTCCTGACTTTC
TRBJ2-1	TRBV4-3	.	TRBD2	CASSQVGGPLSNEQFF	TGCGCCAGCAGCCAAGTGGGAGGGCCGCTGTCCAATGAGCAGTTCTTC
TRBJ2-2	TRBV3-1/TRBV3-2	few	TRBD2	CASSHPGLAGEVGKGLNTGELFF	TGTGCCAGCAGCCACCCGGGACTAGCGGGAGAGGTGGGAAAAGGGCTGAACACCGGGGAGCTGTTTTTT
TRBJ2-7	TRBV5-6	.	TRBD2	CASSPLEREFYEQYF	TGTGCCAGCAGCCCCCTGGAGCGGGAGTTTTACGAGCAGTACTTC
TRBJ1-5	TRBV30	.	.	CGASQGINQPQHF	TGTGGCGCCTCCCAGGGCATCAATCAGCCCCAGCATTTT
TRBJ1-5	TRBV19	few	.	CASTPGIYDLGNQPQHF	TGTGCCAGTACCCCAGGGATTTACGATTTGGGCAATCAGCCCCAGCATTTT
TRBJ2-1	TRBV27	.	.	CASSSRSSYNEQFF	TGTGCCAGCAGTTCGAGGAGTAGTTACAATGAGCAGTTCTTC
TRBJ2-1	TRBV6-5	.	TRBD2	CASSYDGLAGNNEQFF	TGTGCCAGCAGTTACGACGGACTAGCGGGTAACAATGAGCAGTTCTTC
TRBJ2-7	TRBV7-8	.	.	CASSVIYEQYF	TGTGCCAGCAGCGTCATCTACGAGCAGTACTTC
TRBJ2-2	TRBV2	.	TRBD2	CASSEAGGGGSGAGELFF	TGTGCCAGCAGTGAAGCTGGGGGTGGCGGGAGCGGCGCCGGGGAGCTGTTTTTT
TRBJ2-5	TRBV15	.	.	CATSSPFQETQYF	TGTGCCACCAGCAGCCCCTTTCAGGAGACCCAGTACTTC
TRBJ1-6	TRBV7-9	.	TRBD1	CASSGQGRVSPLHF	TGTGCCAGCAGCGGACAGGGGCGCGTTTCACCCCTCCACTTT
TRBJ1-1	TRBV6-5	.	.	CASNSGGVNTEAFF	TGTGCCAGCAATTCAGGAGGAGTGAACACTGAAGCTTTCTTT
TRBJ2-2	TRBV4-1	once	.	CASSLGGGRSTGELFF	TGCGCCAGCAGCCTAGGGGGCGGGAGGTCCACCGGGGAGCTGTTTTTT
TRBJ1-2	TRBV19	.	.	CASSMGVGGGYGYTF	TGTGCCAGTAGTATGGGGGTCGGGGGTGGCTATGGCTACACCTTC
TRBJ2-5	TRBV9	.	.	CASSVKGDRGETQYF	TGTGCCAGCAGCGTAAAGGGGGACCGGGGAGAGACCCAGTACTTC
TRBJ2-7	TRBV5-4	.	TRBD1	CASSLPGTGPYEQYF	TGTGCCAGCAGCTTGCCCGGGACAGGGCCTTACGAGCAGTACTTC
TRBJ2-1	TRBV28	once	TRBD2	CASSPSGGHNEQFF	TGTGCCAGCAGTCCCTCGGGGGGGCACAATGAGCAGTTCTTC
TRBJ2-7	TRBV24-1	.	TRBD1	CATSDTTGGRQYF	TGTGCCACCAGTGATACGACAGGGGGCAGACAGTACTTC
TRBJ2-7	TRBV28	.	.	CASQLQGPYEQYF	TGTGCCAGCCAACTACAGGGCCCCTACGAGCAGTACTTC
TRBJ2-5	TRBV7-2	.	TRBD2	CASEPGGRETQYF	TGTGCCAGTGAACCGGGAGGCCGAGAGACCCAGTACTTC
TRBJ2-3	TRBV27	.	TRBD2	CASSLSPGASGRLDTQYF	TGTGCCAGCAGTTTATCCCCAGGGGCTAGCGGGAGGCTTGATACGCAGTATTTT
TRBJ2-1	TRBV2	once	TRBD1	CASGLGTDYNEQFF	TGTGCCAGCGGACTGGGGACAGATTATAATGAGCAGTTCTTC
TRBJ1-6	TRBV27	.	.	CASSIDGSSYNSPLHF	TGTGCCAGCAGTATTGACGGGAGCTCCTATAATTCACCCCTCCACTTT
TRBJ2-7	TRBV7-9	.	TRBD1	CASSFPGQSYEQYF	TGTGCCAGCAGCTTCCCGGGACAGAGCTACGAGCAGTACTTC
TRBJ2-3	TRBV18	.	TRBD2	CASSPPSRGGYTQYF	TGTGCCAGCTCACCACCGTCGCGGGGGGGTTATACGCAGTATTTT
TRBJ2-4	TRBV29-1	.	TRBD1	CSVYGGTGGIYNIQYF	TGCAGCGTGTACGGCGGGACAGGGGGCATATATAACATTCAGTACTTC
TRBJ1-4	TRBV9	.	.	CASSGRGDEKLFF	TGTGCCAGCAGCGGCAGGGGAGATGAAAAACTGTTTTTT
TRBJ1-1	TRBV25-1	.	.	CASRSGRGNTEAFF	TGTGCCAGCAGGTCAGGGCGAGGGAACACTGAAGCTTTCTTT
TRBJ2-5	TRBV2	.	TRBD1	CASRDRGGEQETQYF	TGTGCCAGCAGGGACAGGGGTGGGGAGCAAGAGACCCAGTACTTC
TRBJ2-5	TRBV7-7	.	TRBD2	CASSSTRGQETQYF	TGTGCCAGCAGCAGCACGCGGGGGCAAGAGACCCAGTACTTC
TRBJ1-6	TRBV7-9	.	.	CASSAHSGSPLHF	TGTGCCAGCAGCGCCCACTCGGGTTCACCCCTCCACTTT
TRBJ1-1	TRBV29-1	.	.	CSVQTGLSDTEAFF	TGCAGCGTACAAACAGGGTTATCGGACACTGAAGCTTTCTTT
TRBJ2-3	TRBV6-7	.	TRBD1	CASSYSGQGADTQYF	TGTGCCAGCAGTTACTCGGGACAGGGTGCAGATACGCAGTATTTT
TRBJ1-1	TRBV9	.	.	CASSVDRVGLGEAFF	TGTGCCAGCAGCGTAGACAGGGTCGGTCTAGGGGAAGCTTTCTTT
TRBJ2-5	TRBV3-1/TRBV3-2	.	.	CASSQGGLPGKTQYF	TGTGCCAGCAGCCAAGGCGGCCTTCCCGGTAAGACCCAGTACTTC
TRBJ2-1	TRBV9	.	TRBD2	CASRPTSGGQEFF	TGTGCCAGCAGGCCGACTAGCGGGGGCCAAGAGTTCTTC